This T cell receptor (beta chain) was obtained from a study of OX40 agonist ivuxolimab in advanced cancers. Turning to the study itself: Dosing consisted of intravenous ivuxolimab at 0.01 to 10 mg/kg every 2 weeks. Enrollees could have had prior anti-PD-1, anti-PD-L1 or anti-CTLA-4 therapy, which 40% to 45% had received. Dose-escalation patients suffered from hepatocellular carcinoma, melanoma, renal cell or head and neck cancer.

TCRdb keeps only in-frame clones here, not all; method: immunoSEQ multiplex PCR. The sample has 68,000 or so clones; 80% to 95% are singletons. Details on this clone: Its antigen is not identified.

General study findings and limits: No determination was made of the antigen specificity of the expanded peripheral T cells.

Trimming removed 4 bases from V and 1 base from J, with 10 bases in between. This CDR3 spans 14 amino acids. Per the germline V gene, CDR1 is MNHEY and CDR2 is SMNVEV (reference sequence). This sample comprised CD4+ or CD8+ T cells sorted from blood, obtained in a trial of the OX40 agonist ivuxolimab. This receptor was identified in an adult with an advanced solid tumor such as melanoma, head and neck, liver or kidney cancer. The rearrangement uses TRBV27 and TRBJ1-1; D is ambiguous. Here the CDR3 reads CASSWLAGNTEAFF. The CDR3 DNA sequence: TGTGCCAGCAGTTGGTTGGCAGGGAACACTGAAGCTTTCTTT.